The 6 T cell receptor beta chains below were found in one sample sequenced in a study of blood T cell repertoires in COVID-19. The assay was immunoSEQ multiplex PCR, and TCRdb's table has in-frame clones only and misses some. This table has roughly 260,000 clones, over 80% appearing once. Material: peripheral blood. These receptors all stem from a woman between 40 and 50 years old with acute or convalescent COVID-19.

This sequence joins TRBV18 and TRBJ2-7; D unclear. The CDR3 extends over 13 amino acids. CDR1 is KGHSH, CDR2 LQKENI, per germline. The germline V and J ends were trimmed by 2 bases and 3 bases, with 8 bases remaining between them. The CDR3 DNA reads as TGTGCCAGCTCACCAAGACAAGACTACGAGCAGTACGTC. Protein sequence: CASSPRQDYEQYV.

This clone has more than one count but fewer than ten. The J gene is TRBJ1-1, the V gene TRBV7-2; D is perhaps TRBD1 (5 bases). The V end lost 2 bases, the J end lost 0 bases, and 19 bases lay between the germline ends. CDR3 size: 18 residues. Germline values: CDR1 SGHTA, CDR2 FQGNSA. The CDR3 is CASSLRAGSLGMNTEAFF. CDR3 bases: TGTGCCAGCAGCTTAAGGGCAGGGTCCCTAGGAATGAACACTGAAGCTTTCTTT.

J is TRBJ2-3 and V is TRBV10-1; 8 bases match TRBD2. The CDR3 extends over 13 amino acids. V lost 3 bases and J lost 11; bases outside the gene matches: 7. The germline CDR1 and CDR2 sequences are WNHNN and SYGVQD (reference sequence). The CDR3 reads CASSDITSGRQYF. The DNA of the CDR3 is TGCGCCAGCAGTGATATAACTAGCGGAAGGCAGTATTTT.

V usage is TRBV18 and J usage is TRBJ2-3; 11 bases map to TRBD2. The V gene end was trimmed by 1 base and the J gene end by 3 bases; junction bases not matched to a gene: 3. Germline values: CDR1 KGHSH, CDR2 LQKENI. The CDR3 covers 16 residues. The CDR3 region has the DNA TGTGCCAGCTCACCACTCCTAGCGGGGGGAACAGATACGCAGTATTTT. This gives the protein CASSPLLAGGTDTQYF.

The genes are TRBV18 and TRBJ1-2; no clear D gene. Trimming took off 2 bases at V and 7 bases at J, with 17 bases between the two ends. The CDR3 runs 15 residues. Per the germline V gene, CDR1 is KGHSH and CDR2 is LQKENI. This CDR3 reads CASSPAFLEATGYTF. CDR3 nucleotide sequence: TGTGCCAGCTCACCAGCTTTCCTGGAGGCTACTGGCTACACCTTC.

The chain is built from TRBV7-6 and TRBJ2-1, with 15 positions matching TRBD2. From germline, CDR1 is SGHVS and CDR2 FNYEAQ. V shed 5 bases, J shed 8 bases, and the junction held 4 bases outside the gene matches. This CDR3 contains 15 residues. Here the CDR3 reads CASSMGLAGGYEQFF. The CDR3 nucleotides read TGTGCCAGCAGCATGGGACTAGCGGGGGGATATGAGCAGTTCTTC.